One sample yielded the 18 T cell receptor beta chains listed below, sequenced in a study of T cell responses to AZD1222 COVID-19 vaccine. This table comes from immunoSEQ multiplex PCR, and its TCRdb copy is limited to in-frame clones, with some not included. Of about 55,000 clones in the sample, about 81% are singletons; the top ten hold 25% to 30%. This material consisted of peripheral blood, taken on day 0 of AZD1222 vaccination. All receptors come from an adult in good health.

The V and J genes are TRBV24-1 and TRBJ2-3, with D perhaps matching TRBD2 (6 bases). V was trimmed by 9 bases and J by 3 bases, leaving 18 bases between them. Germline V lookup: CDR1 KGHDR, CDR2 SFDVKD. The length of the CDR3 is 15 residues. The CDR3 DNA reads as TGTGCCACCCGCGCGGCGGGGCGAGGTACAGATACGCAGTATTTT. This encodes CATRAAGRGTDTQYF.

The chain has TRBV30 and TRBJ1-1; D gene unclear. Germline V CDR1 and CDR2: GTSNPN, SVGIG (reference sequence). The V and J ends lost 0 bases and 10 bases respectively, with 12 bases between them. The CDR3 length is 12 residues. CDR3: CAWSVRDVRAFF. CDR3 in DNA: TGTGCCTGGAGTGTACGGGATGTAAGAGCTTTCTTT. Combining the CDR3 with reference TRBV30 and TRBJ1-1 gives the whole variable domain SQTIHQWPATLVQPVGSPLSLECTVEGTSNPNLYWYRQAAGRGLQLLFYSVGIGQISSEVPQNLSASRPQDRQFILSSKKLLLSDSGFYLCAWSVRDVRAFFGQGTRLTVV.

Only a few counts were recorded for this clone. The chain combines TRBV29-1 with TRBJ1-4; D might be TRBD1 (5 bases). Trimming removed 5 bases at V and 0 bases at J, with 10 bases between. Germline-derived CDR1 and CDR2 are SQVTM and ANQGSEA. The CDR3 loop spans 14 amino acids. The CDR3 sequence is CSVRGVATNEKLFF. CDR3 bases: TGCAGCGTTCGGGGGGTTGCAACTAATGAAAAACTGTTTTTT.

In DNA, the CDR3 is TGTGCCAGCAGCGGGAGCGGCGAGACCCAGTACTTC. Its protein is CASSGSGETQYF. The V call is TRBV7-3, the J call TRBJ2-5; maybe TRBD2 (5 bases). The V end was cut by 5 bases, the J end by 5 bases, with 9 bases between. CDR1 SGHTA and CDR2 FQGTGA come from the germline V gene. The CDR3 contains 12 residues.

This clone was seen only a few times. V is TRBV6-6 and J is TRBJ1-5; TRBD1 matches at 7 bases. The ends lost 6 bases at V and 4 bases at J; junction bases unmatched: 9. Germline values: CDR1 MNHNY, CDR2 SVGAGI (reference sequence). CDR3 length: 15 amino acids. CDR3 loop: CASRVRGGQNQPQHF. As DNA, the CDR3 is TGTGCCAGCAGGGTGAGAGGGGGACAGAATCAGCCCCAGCATTTT.

Written as DNA, the CDR3 is TGTGCCAGCAGTTTAACTTTGAACACTGAAGCTTTCTTT. This codes for CASSLTLNTEAFF. The rearrangement links TRBV6-2 or TRBV6-3 to TRBJ1-1; D call uncertain. This CDR3 is built from 13 residues. The V gene's germline CDR1 is MNHEY and CDR2 SVGEGT. V lost 4 bases, J lost 0 bases, and 6 bases lay in between.

The rearrangement joins TRBV11-2 to TRBJ2-7; no firm D call. CDR3 size: 15 residues. V gave up 5 bases and J gave up 6 bases, with 20 bases separating them. Germline V gene lookup returns CDR1 SGHAT and CDR2 FQNNGV. DNA of the CDR3: TGTGCCAGCAGCCCCCTAAGGGCACAAACCTCCGAGCAGTACTTC. As protein: CASSPLRAQTSEQYF.

This clone was observed once. The genes are TRBV14 and TRBJ2-1; D perhaps matches TRBD2 (5 bases). The CDR3 spans 16 residues. V gave up 3 bases and J gave up 1 base, with 13 bases separating them. In germline, CDR1 is SGHDN, CDR2 FVKESK. CDR3 DNA sequence: TGTGCCAGCAGCCACGGGATACTTGGATCCTACAATGAGCAGTTCTTC. Translated, it gives CASSHGILGSYNEQFF.

The chain is built from TRBV9 and TRBJ2-1, with 12 positions matching TRBD2. The V gene end was trimmed by 3 bases and the J gene end by 2 bases; junction bases not matched to a gene: 12. CDR3 length: 19 residues. CDR1 SGDLS and CDR2 YYNGEE come from the germline V gene. The CDR3 loop reads CASSGGLAGRVSTYNEQFF. The CDR3 DNA reads as TGTGCCAGCAGCGGAGGACTAGCGGGACGGGTATCAACCTACAATGAGCAGTTCTTC.

This chain links TRBV7-9 with TRBJ1-5; a weak D match, TRBD1 (5 bases). CDR3 size: 15 residues. The germline V and J ends were trimmed by 3 bases and 2 bases, with 11 bases remaining between them. Germline assignment: CDR1 SEHNR and CDR2 FQNEAQ (reference sequence). CDR3 bases: TGTGCCAGCAGCTTCGGGGACGCTGGCAATCAGCCCCAGCATTTT. Translating it yields CASSFGDAGNQPQHF.

In nucleotides, the CDR3 is TGTGCCACCCGGCTTACTAGCGGGAGCACAGATACGCAGTATTTT. Its translation is CATRLTSGSTDTQYF. This rearrangement joins TRBV15 to TRBJ2-3; 9 bases line up with TRBD2. Losses at the gene ends were 8 bases for V and 0 bases for J; bases not matched to a gene: 6. The CDR3 has 15 residues. Germline lookup yields CDR1 LNHNV and CDR2 YYDKDF (reference sequence).

In its sample, this clone was seen a few times. This sequence joins TRBV18 and TRBJ2-1; no clear D gene. Looked up from germline, CDR1 is KGHSH and CDR2 is LQKENI. The CDR3 contains 14 residues. Between the trimmed V and J ends, which lost 0 bases and 3 bases, there was a span of 6 bases. The CDR3 region is CASSPPRSYNEQFF. The CDR3 bases are TGTGCCAGCTCACCACCTCGGAGCTACAATGAGCAGTTCTTC.

The chain uses TRBV11-2 and TRBJ1-5; unclear D gene. With 0 bases removed from V and 7 bases from J, the gap between germline ends came to 7 bases. Germline assignment: CDR1 SGHAT and CDR2 FQNNGV. CDR3 length: 13 amino acids. The CDR3 reads CASSLDHQQPQHF. The CDR3 DNA is TGTGCCAGCAGCTTAGATCATCAACAGCCCCAGCATTTT.

This chain links TRBV9 with TRBJ1-3; 7 bases are a match to TRBD1. Per germline, CDR1 SGDLS and CDR2 YYNGEE. This CDR3 contains 14 residues. The J segment lost 4 bases and the V segment lost 2 bases, leaving 3 bases of the junction unmatched. The CDR3 sequence is CASSVEGAGNTIYF. The CDR3 DNA follows: TGTGCCAGCAGCGTTGAGGGGGCGGGAAACACCATATATTTT.

The chain uses TRBV3-1 (or the pseudogene TRBV3-2) and TRBJ2-3; D tentatively fits TRBD1 or TRBD2 (5 bases each). Germline values: CDR1 LGHDT, CDR2 YNNKEL (reference sequence). Trimming cost V 3 bases and J 4 bases, with 14 bases left between them. The CDR3 runs to 15 residues. CDR3 sequence: CASSHWDVTPDTQYF. CDR3 DNA: TGTGCCAGCAGCCACTGGGACGTCACCCCAGATACGCAGTATTTT.

The genes are TRBV11-2 and TRBJ2-7; 8 positions match TRBD1. From germline, CDR1 is SGHAT and CDR2 FQNNGV. The junction had 4 bases not matched to a gene; V was cut back by 6 bases and J by 0 bases. This CDR3 comprises 14 residues. The CDR3 reads CASSQTGVSYEQYF. DNA for the CDR3: TGTGCCAGCAGTCAGACAGGGGTCTCCTACGAGCAGTACTTC.

The genes are TRBV5-4 and TRBJ2-7; 11 bases match TRBD1. Germline CDR1 reads SGHNT; CDR2 reads YYREEE (reference sequence). This CDR3 spans 12 amino acids. J was trimmed by 7 bases and V by 9 bases; bases with no gene match: 6. CDR3 sequence: CATGQGAKEQYF. Written as DNA, the CDR3 is TGTGCCACAGGACAGGGGGCTAAGGAGCAGTACTTC.

The gene calls are TRBV18 and TRBJ1-1; the D is unclear. The V gene lost 1 base and the J gene lost 2 bases, with 2 bases spanning the gap. The CDR3 sequence is 12 residues long. Germline lookup yields CDR1 KGHSH and CDR2 LQKENI. CDR3 sequence (DNA): TGTGCCAGCTCACCACAAAACACTGAAGCTTTCTTT. As protein: CASSPQNTEAFF. The full variable domain, its missing parts supplied by reference TRBV18 and TRBJ1-1, is NAGVMQNPRHLVRRRGQEARLRCSPMKGHSHVYWYRQLPEEGLKFMVYLQKENIIDESGMPKERFSAEFPKEGPSILRIQQVVRGDSAAYFCASSPQNTEAFFGQGTRLTVV.